Listed below are T cell receptor beta chains from one sample, sequenced in a study of cytomegalovirus exposure and HLA in healthy donors. Profiling relied on immunoSEQ multiplex PCR, and the TCRdb table lists in-frame clones only, not all of them. The repertoire has around 120,000 clones, 75% to 80% of them found once; the top ten carry roughly 5.9%. The sequenced material came from PBMCs. These receptors were obtained from a woman in her thirties or forties in good health and CMV-seronegative. CDR3s include the opening cysteine and the closing phenylalanine or tryptophan. Fields, in order: clone size, J gene, D gene, V gene, CDR3 DNA, CDR3 protein. A D gene is named only where the DNA matches it firmly. Rows may omit the clone size; those that give it use once, few, many or a size class.

>once|TRBJ1-1|NA|TRBV27
TGTGCCAGCAGTTTAATTTTAGGGAGCACTGAAGCTTTCTTT
CASSLILGSTEAFF
>NA|TRBJ2-7|TRBD2|TRBV7-2
TGTGCCAGCAGCTTAGTGGCGGGCGGGAGGGCCCACGAGCAGTACTTC
CASSLVAGGRAHEQYF
>NA|TRBJ2-7|NA|TRBV28
TGTGCCAGCAGTTTGGGAGACAGGTACAACGAGCAGTACTTC
CASSLGDRYNEQYF
>NA|TRBJ2-3|NA|TRBV18
TGTGCCAGCTCAGATCAGGGGCAGTTCACAGATACGCAGTATTTT
CASSDQGQFTDTQYF
>once|TRBJ1-1|NA|TRBV7-2
TGTGCCAGCAGAGAACAGGGAAACACTGAAGCTTTCTTT
CASREQGNTEAFF
>NA|TRBJ2-2|TRBD2|TRBV5-4
TGTGCCAGCAGCTTGAGAGCTAGCGGGAGTGGCGGGGAGCTGTTTTTT
CASSLRASGSGGELFF
>NA|TRBJ2-7|NA|TRBV28
TGTGCCAGCGAACAGGGACGGACTTTGGAGCAGTACTTC
CASEQGRTLEQYF
>NA|TRBJ2-1|TRBD2|TRBV4-2
TGTGCCAGCAGCCAAGATGATCGTCGCGGGAGGGCGAATGAGCAGTTCTTC
CASSQDDRRGRANEQFF
>NA|TRBJ2-3|NA|TRBV4-1
TGCGCCAGCAGCCAAGAAGGAGCGGCCCACACAGATACGCAGTATTTT
CASSQEGAAHTDTQYF
>NA|TRBJ1-1|NA|TRBV6-5
TGTGCCAGCAGTATCCTAGGGAACACTGAAGCTTTCTTT
CASSILGNTEAFF
>NA|TRBJ1-3|TRBD1|TRBV10-2
TGCGCCAGCAGAGGGACAGGGGAGGGAAACACCATATATTTT
CASRGTGEGNTIYF
>NA|TRBJ2-2|NA|TRBV21-1
TGTGCCAGCCAGGGCCAGCGGGAGGGCCGGGGCACCGGGGAGCTGTTTTTT
CASQGQREGRGTGELFF
>NA|TRBJ2-3|NA|TRBV11-2
TGTGCCAGCAGCTTAGTACTTGATACGCAGTATTTT
CASSLVLDTQYF
>few|TRBJ2-3|NA|TRBV6-4
TGTGCCAGCAGTGACTCGGACTCAGATACGCAGTATTTT
CASSDSDSDTQYF
>NA|TRBJ2-3|NA|TRBV5-4
TGTGCCAGCAGCCCCGGGAATAGTGATACGCAGTATTTT
CASSPGNSDTQYF
>NA|TRBJ2-7|NA|TRBV6-6
TGTGCCAGCAGTTACTCGAGAGGCAGGGACTACGAGCAGTACTTC
CASSYSRGRDYEQYF
>NA|TRBJ2-1|NA|TRBV5-1
TGCGCCAGCAGCTTAGGGGGCAATGAGCAGTTCTTC
CASSLGGNEQFF
>NA|TRBJ2-7|NA|TRBV27
TGTGCCAGCAGTTTAGGCCAGGGTGGTCGCTACGAGCAGTACTTC
CASSLGQGGRYEQYF
>NA|TRBJ1-2|NA|TRBV7-9
TGTGCCAGCAACTTAGATTTGGAGGATGGCTACACCTTC
CASNLDLEDGYTF
>few|TRBJ2-1|TRBD2|TRBV5-4
TGTGCCAGCAGCTTGGGTAGCGGGAGCGGTCTGGGGCAGTTCTTC
CASSLGSGSGLGQFF
>NA|TRBJ1-2|NA|TRBV4-1
TGCGCCAGCAGCCAAGGATCAGGGGTGGGGTATGGCTACACCTTC
CASSQGSGVGYGYTF
>once|TRBJ2-3|NA|TRBV27
TGTGCCAGCAGTTGGGAGGCAAACACAGATACGCAGTATTTT
CASSWEANTDTQYF